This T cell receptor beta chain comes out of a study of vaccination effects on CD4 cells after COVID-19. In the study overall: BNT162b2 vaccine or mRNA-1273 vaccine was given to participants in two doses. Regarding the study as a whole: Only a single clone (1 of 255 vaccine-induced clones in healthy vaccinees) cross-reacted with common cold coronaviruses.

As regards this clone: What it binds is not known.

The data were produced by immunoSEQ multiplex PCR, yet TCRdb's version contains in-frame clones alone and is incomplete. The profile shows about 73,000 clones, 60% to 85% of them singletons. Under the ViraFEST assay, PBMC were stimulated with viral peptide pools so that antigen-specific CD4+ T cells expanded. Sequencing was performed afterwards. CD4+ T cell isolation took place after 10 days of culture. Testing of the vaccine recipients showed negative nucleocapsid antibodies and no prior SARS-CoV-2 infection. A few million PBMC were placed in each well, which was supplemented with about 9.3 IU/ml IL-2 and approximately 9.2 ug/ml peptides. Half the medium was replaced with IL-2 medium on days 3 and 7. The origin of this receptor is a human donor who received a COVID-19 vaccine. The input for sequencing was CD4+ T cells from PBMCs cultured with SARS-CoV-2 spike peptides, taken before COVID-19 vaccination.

CDR3 bases: TGTGCCACACACAGGGGGTCGGGAGATACGCAGTATTTT. Translation gives CATHRGSGDTQYF. J is TRBJ2-3 and V is TRBV27; the match to TRBD1 covers 8 bases. J gave up 5 bases and V 10 bases, and 8 bases lay outside the gene matches. Germline V gene data show CDR1 as MNHEY and CDR2 as SMNVEV (reference sequence). The CDR3 covers 13 residues.